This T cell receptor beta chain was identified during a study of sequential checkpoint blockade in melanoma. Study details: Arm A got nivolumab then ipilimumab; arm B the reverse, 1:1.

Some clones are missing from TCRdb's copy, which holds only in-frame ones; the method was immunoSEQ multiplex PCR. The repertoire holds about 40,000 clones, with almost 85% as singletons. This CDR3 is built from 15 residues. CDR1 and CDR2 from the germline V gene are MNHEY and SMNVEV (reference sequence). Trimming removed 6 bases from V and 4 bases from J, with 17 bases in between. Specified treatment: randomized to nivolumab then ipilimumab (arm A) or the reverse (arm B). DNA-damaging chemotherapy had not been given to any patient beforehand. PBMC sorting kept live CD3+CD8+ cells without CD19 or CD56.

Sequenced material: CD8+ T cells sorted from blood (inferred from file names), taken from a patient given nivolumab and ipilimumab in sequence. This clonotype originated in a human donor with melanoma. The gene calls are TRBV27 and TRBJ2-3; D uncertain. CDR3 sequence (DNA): TGTGCCAGCAGCTTTGTAGCATCCGGGTCAGATACGCAGTATTTT. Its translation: CASSFVASGSDTQYF.